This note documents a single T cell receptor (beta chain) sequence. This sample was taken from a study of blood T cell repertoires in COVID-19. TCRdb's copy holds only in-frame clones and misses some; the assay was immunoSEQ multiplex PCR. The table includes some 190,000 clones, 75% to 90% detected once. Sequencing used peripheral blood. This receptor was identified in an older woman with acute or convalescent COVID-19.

The CDR3 reads CASSVVGSTTLTGELFF. The DNA for the CDR3 is TGTGCCAGCAGCGTAGTGGGGAGCACTACACTCACCGGGGAGCTGTTTTTT. The rearrangement links TRBV9 to TRBJ2-2; D is perhaps TRBD2 (5 bases). The CDR3 has 17 residues. The germline V gene encodes CDR1 SGDLS and CDR2 YYNGEE. V was shortened by 0 bases and J by 4 bases, with 16 bases between the two germline ends.